Listed below are T cell receptor beta chains from one sample, sequenced in a study of cytomegalovirus exposure and HLA in healthy donors. Generated by immunoSEQ multiplex PCR, the TCRdb table keeps only in-frame clones and is missing some. The sample has around 200,000 clones; roughly 80% are singletons. Sequencing was performed on PBMCs. These receptors all come from a man in his forties or fifties in good health and CMV-seropositive. The CDR3 runs from the conserved cysteine through the conserved F or W. The order of the fields is J gene, V gene, D gene, clone size, CDR3 DNA, CDR3 protein. A D gene is named only where the DNA matches it firmly. Clone size appears in some rows only: once, few, many, or a class for an expanded clone.

>TRBJ1-5|TRBV7-3|.|few
TGTGCCAGCAGCTGGGGCCCGAGCCAGCCCCAGCATTTT
CASSWGPSQPQHF
>TRBJ2-7|TRBV30|TRBD1|.
TGTGCCTGGAGTTTGACAGGGGACGAGCAGTACTTC
CAWSLTGDEQYF
>TRBJ1-4|TRBV2|.|once
TGTGCCAGCAGCGCAGCGACAGGTTCTAATGAAAAACTGTTTTTT
CASSAATGSNEKLFF
>TRBJ2-7|TRBV28|.|.
TGTGCCAGCAGTATCCGGGGGGCAAATGGGGAGCAGTACTTC
CASSIRGANGEQYF
>TRBJ2-7|TRBV7-2|TRBD2|once
TGTGCCAGCAGCTTATTTAGTCGGCCCGATCGGGGGGCCTACGAGCAGTACTTC
CASSLFSRPDRGAYEQYF
>TRBJ1-2|TRBV28|.|.
TGTGCCAGCCGTGGTGGCGGCAAGTATGGCTACACCTTC
CASRGGGKYGYTF
>TRBJ2-5|TRBV7-9|.|few
TGTGCCAGCACCAAAATCTCACGAGGGCGGGAGACCCAGTACTTC
CASTKISRGRETQYF
>TRBJ1-6|TRBV11-3|TRBD1|.
TGTGCCAGCAGCTCCGGACAGGGTAATTCACCCCTCCACTTT
CASSSGQGNSPLHF
>TRBJ2-3|TRBV7-9|.|.
TGTGCCAGCAGCTCCCCCTCCTCAGATACGCAGTATTTT
CASSSPSSDTQYF
>TRBJ1-5|TRBV10-1|.|.
TGCGCCAGCAGTCAACCGGGACACCTACCCAATCAGCCCCAGCATTTT
CASSQPGHLPNQPQHF
>TRBJ2-1|TRBV30|TRBD2|.
TGTGCCGGGACTAGCGGGGGCCACTACAATGAGCAGTTCTTC
CAGTSGGHYNEQFF
>TRBJ1-5|TRBV19|TRBD1|few
TGTGCCAGTAAAAAGGCCCAGGGGGCATGGCAGCCCCAGCATTTT
CASKKAQGAWQPQHF
>TRBJ2-1|TRBV4-3|TRBD2|.
TGCGCCAGCAGCCAAGATCGCCTAGCGGGGATCTTTTACAATGAGCAGTTCTTC
CASSQDRLAGIFYNEQFF
>TRBJ2-5|TRBV9|TRBD1|.
TGTGCCAGCAGCGTGGGGACAGCACAAGAGACCCAGTACTTC
CASSVGTAQETQYF
>TRBJ1-2|TRBV9|TRBD1|.
TGTGCCAGCAGCCCTGACAGGGACTATGGCTACACCTTC
CASSPDRDYGYTF
>TRBJ1-1|TRBV28|.|.
TGTGCCAGCAGTCTGCCCGGCGTGGGGGGCACTGAAGCTTTCTTT
CASSLPGVGGTEAFF
>TRBJ2-5|TRBV10-3|.|.
TGTGCCATCAGTGAGTCAGGGGGACAACAAGAGACCCAGTACTTC
CAISESGGQQETQYF
>TRBJ1-4|TRBV6-6|.|.
TGTGCCAGCAGTTCCCCATCGTGGTACTCAGAAAAACTGTTTTTT
CASSSPSWYSEKLFF
>TRBJ2-7|TRBV5-1|TRBD1|.
TGCGCCAGCAGCCATTCCCAGGACAGGCACTACGAGCAGTACTTC
CASSHSQDRHYEQYF
>TRBJ2-5|TRBV9|.|.
TGTGCCAGCAGCGTAGAGGGAAGGGGGGGAAAAGAGACCCAGTACTTC
CASSVEGRGGKETQYF
>TRBJ2-2|TRBV7-8|.|.
TGTGCCAGCAGTCCTATACAGGGCCCCACCGGGGAGCTGTTTTTT
CASSPIQGPTGELFF
>TRBJ2-7|TRBV9|.|.
TGTGCCAGCAGCGTAGATGTAGGGAGCTACGAGCAGTACTTC
CASSVDVGSYEQYF
>TRBJ2-5|TRBV29-1|.|.
TGCAGCGTTGGTAGTAGGGGGGGGGCTTTTCGGGAGACCCAGTACTTC
CSVGSRGGAFRETQYF
>TRBJ2-5|TRBV7-2|.|.
TGTGCCAGCAGCTTAGATGGCAGGGTGCAAGAGACCCAGTACTTC
CASSLDGRVQETQYF
>TRBJ2-1|TRBV2|.|.
TGTGCCAGCAGTGACATCGGACAGTACAATGAGCAGTTCTTC
CASSDIGQYNEQFF
>TRBJ1-2|TRBV11-3|.|.
TGTGCCAGCAGCTTAGGGGATTCGGGAGGCTACACCTTC
CASSLGDSGGYTF
>TRBJ2-1|TRBV9|TRBD2|few
TGTGCCAGCAGCGCAATCCGGACTAGCGGGGGTAGTGAGCAGTTCTTC
CASSAIRTSGGSEQFF
>TRBJ2-5|TRBV30|TRBD2|.
TGTGCCTGGGCCCGGGGGGGAAGGGTAGAGACCCAGTACTTC
CAWARGGRVETQYF
>TRBJ2-7|TRBV25-1|TRBD1|.
TGTGCCAGCAGCGGGACAGAGGACTACGAGCAGTACTTC
CASSGTEDYEQYF
>TRBJ1-1|TRBV19|TRBD1|.
TGTGCCAGTAGTGCAGGCAGGGGGTCTGAAGCTTTCTTT
CASSAGRGSEAFF
>TRBJ2-3|TRBV5-4|TRBD2|.
TGTGCCAGCAGCTTGGGTGGCGGGGGGAGCACAGATACGCAGTATTTT
CASSLGGGGSTDTQYF
>TRBJ1-1|TRBV28|TRBD1|.
TGTGCCAGCAGTACGCAAGGGGGACAGGGACTTTCTGAAGCTTTCTTT
CASSTQGGQGLSEAFF
>TRBJ2-7|TRBV12-2|.|.
TGTGCAAGTCGCTTAGACACACACTGTGACTACGATGGGCAGTACTTC
CASRLDTHCDYDGQYF
>TRBJ1-1|TRBV6-5|.|.
TGTGCCAGCAGTTACGGACAGAACACTGAAGCTTTCTTT
CASSYGQNTEAFF
>TRBJ2-7|TRBV7-6|TRBD1|.
TGTGCCAGCAGCTTAGTTGGGACAGGGGGCGGAATAGGTACCTACGAGCAGTACTTC
CASSLVGTGGGIGTYEQYF
>TRBJ1-2|TRBV19|TRBD1|.
TGTGCCAGTAGTACCCTCCGGGACAGGACTCATCCTAACTATGGCTACACCTTC
CASSTLRDRTHPNYGYTF
>TRBJ2-2|TRBV6-4|.|.
TGTGCCAGCAGTGACTCGGGCAGCGGGGAGCTGTTTTTT
CASSDSGSGELFF
>TRBJ2-4|TRBV7-9|.|.
TGTGCCAGCAGCTTAGGGTACCAAAAACAAAGACATCCCTACTTC
CASSLGYQKQRHPYF
>TRBJ1-2|TRBV29-1|.|.
TGCAGCGGCGGGGCCGCCTATGGCTACACCTTC
CSGGAAYGYTF
>TRBJ1-5|TRBV30|.|.
TGTGCCTGGAAGTCGGCCGCACGGGAGAATCAGCCCCAGCATTTT
CAWKSAARENQPQHF
>TRBJ2-7|TRBV19|TRBD1|.
TGTGCCAGCCGACAGGGCAGGAGCTCCGAGCAGTACTTC
CASRQGRSSEQYF
>TRBJ2-5|TRBV5-1|TRBD1|.
TGCGCCAGCAGCTGGGGGACAGGGGGCATAGAGACCCAGTACTTC
CASSWGTGGIETQYF
>TRBJ2-1|TRBV5-6|TRBD1|.
TGTGCCAGCAGCTTGGTCACAGGGGGGCATGAGCAGTTCTTC
CASSLVTGGHEQFF
>TRBJ2-7|TRBV7-2|TRBD1|.
TGTGCCAGCAGCTTACTTCCGGGACAGGGTTCCTACGAGCAGTACTTC
CASSLLPGQGSYEQYF
>TRBJ1-2|TRBV7-3|.|.
TGTGCCAGCAGCCAGACCGGGACTACTGGCTACACCTTC
CASSQTGTTGYTF
>TRBJ2-1|TRBV19|TRBD2|few
TGTGCCAGTAGTGGACTAGCGGGCTACAATGAGCAGTTCTTC
CASSGLAGYNEQFF
>TRBJ2-2|TRBV29-1|TRBD2|once
TGCAGCGCGGGGGGTCAAAACACCGGGGAGCTGTTTTTT
CSAGGQNTGELFF
>TRBJ1-1|TRBV5-4|TRBD1|.
TGTGCCAGCAGCCCCGTGACAGGGTGGAGCACTGAAGCTTTCTTT
CASSPVTGWSTEAFF
>TRBJ2-1|TRBV18|.|.
TGTGCCAGCGTGGGGAGCTCCTACAATGAGCAGTTCTTC
CASVGSSYNEQFF
>TRBJ2-1|TRBV11-3|TRBD1|.
TGTGCCAGCAGCTTAGGGGACGTTGGGACAGGGAGGGATGATGAGCAGTTCTTC
CASSLGDVGTGRDDEQFF
>TRBJ1-3|TRBV7-9|.|.
TGTGCCAGCAGCTTAACTCAGGACACCATATATTTT
CASSLTQDTIYF
>TRBJ2-5|TRBV7-8|TRBD2|.
TGTGCCAGCAGCTTAGAGAGGAGACTAGCTTTTGAGGGTAAAGAGACCCAGTACTTC
CASSLERRLAFEGKETQYF
>TRBJ1-3|TRBV27|.|once
TGTGCCAGCCGTGATCCGAGCTCTGGAAACACCATATATTTT
CASRDPSSGNTIYF